This T cell receptor beta chain was identified during a study of blood T cell repertoires in COVID-19. Study as a whole: Researchers got acute and convalescent COVID-19 samples from the United States, Italy and Spain.

The CDR3 totals 15 residues. The V gene's germline CDR1 is SGHRS and CDR2 YFSETQ. The V and J ends lost 6 bases and 0 bases respectively, with 13 bases between them. In the authors' methods: Reference gene primers were amplified, and this amplification served to estimate nucleated cell counts. Some clones are missing from TCRdb's copy, which holds only in-frame ones; the method was immunoSEQ multiplex PCR. V, J and clone size derive from that table, while D and trimming were established from the DNA sequence. The sample lists roughly 300,000 clones; about 90% were seen once. The receptor was isolated from a middle-aged woman who had recovered from COVID-19. V usage is TRBV5-1 and J usage is TRBJ2-1, with D perhaps TRBD2 (5 bases). Sample: peripheral blood. CDR3 protein: CASTSSTSSYNEQFF. Here the CDR3 DNA reads TGCGCCAGCACCTCTAGCACGAGCTCCTACAATGAGCAGTTCTTC.